This TCR beta chain comes out of a study of T cells in Graves' hyperthyroidism and ophthalmopathy. V was pared by 1 base and J by 2 bases, with 13 bases between. The CDR3 spans 16 residues. The germline gives CDR1 LGHDT, CDR2 YNNKEL (reference sequence). Amplification of TCR beta CDR3 regions was performed using RNA transcripts as template. With the HTBI primer set, the TCR CDR3 went through a first round of RT-PCR. MiXCR, run by TCRdb on the multiplex PCR reads, gives a single entry per CDR3 protein. The sample records around 350,000 distinct CDR3 sequences, around a quarter being singletons. Diagnosing involved the use of clinical symptoms, serum thyroxine and TRAb, thyroid ultrasound and orbital computed tomography. This clonotype was detected ten times or more. The antigen is undetermined. General study points: The model foresaw ophthalmopathy a median roughly 6.6 months prior to onset.

The chain links TRBV3-1 to TRBJ2-3, with D tentatively TRBD2 (6 bases). Sequenced: blood. The TCR was taken from a man aged 50 to 59 with Graves' hyperthyroidism. This chain's CDR3 is CASSQGWRGYTDTQYF. CDR3 in DNA: TGTGCCAGCAGCCAAGGGTGGCGGGGATACACAGATACGCAGTATTTT.